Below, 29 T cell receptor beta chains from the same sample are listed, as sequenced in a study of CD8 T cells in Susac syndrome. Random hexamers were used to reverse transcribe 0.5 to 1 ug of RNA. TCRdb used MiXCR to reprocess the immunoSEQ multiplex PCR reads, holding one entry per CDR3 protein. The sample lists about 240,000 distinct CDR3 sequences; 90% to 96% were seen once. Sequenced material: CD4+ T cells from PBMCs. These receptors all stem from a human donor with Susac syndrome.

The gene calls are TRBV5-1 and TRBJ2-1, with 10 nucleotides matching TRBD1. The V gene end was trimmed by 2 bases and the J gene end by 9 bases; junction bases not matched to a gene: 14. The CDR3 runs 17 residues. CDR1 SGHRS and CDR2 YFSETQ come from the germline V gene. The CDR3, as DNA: TGCGCCAGCAGCTTAGGCTTGGACAGGGGGTTTCACATTGAGCAGTTCTTC. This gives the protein CASSLGLDRGFHIEQFF.

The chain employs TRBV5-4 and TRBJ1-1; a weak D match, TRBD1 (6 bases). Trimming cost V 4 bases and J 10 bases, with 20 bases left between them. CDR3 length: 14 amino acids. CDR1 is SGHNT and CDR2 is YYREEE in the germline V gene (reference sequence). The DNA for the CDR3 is TGTGCCAGCAGCCCCCCCCAACGACAGGATAGAGCTTTCTTT. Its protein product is CASSPPQRQDRAFF.

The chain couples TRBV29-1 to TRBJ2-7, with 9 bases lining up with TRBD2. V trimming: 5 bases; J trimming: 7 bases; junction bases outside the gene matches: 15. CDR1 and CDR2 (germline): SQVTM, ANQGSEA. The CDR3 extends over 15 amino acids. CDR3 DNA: TGCAGCGTTTGGGTTAGCGGGAGAGGTTCGTGGGAGCAGTACTTC. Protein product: CSVWVSGRGSWEQYF.

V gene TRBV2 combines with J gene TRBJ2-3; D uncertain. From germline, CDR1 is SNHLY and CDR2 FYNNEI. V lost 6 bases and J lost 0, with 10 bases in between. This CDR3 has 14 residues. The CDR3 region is CASSLVVSTDTQYF. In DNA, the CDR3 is TGTGCCAGCAGCCTTGTAGTTAGCACAGATACGCAGTATTTT.

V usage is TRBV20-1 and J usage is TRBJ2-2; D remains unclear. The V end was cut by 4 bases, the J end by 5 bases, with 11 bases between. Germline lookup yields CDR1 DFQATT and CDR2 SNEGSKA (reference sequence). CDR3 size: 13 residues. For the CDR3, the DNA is TGCAGTGCTACACCAAAGAGAACCGGGGAGCTGTTTTTT. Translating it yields CSATPKRTGELFF.

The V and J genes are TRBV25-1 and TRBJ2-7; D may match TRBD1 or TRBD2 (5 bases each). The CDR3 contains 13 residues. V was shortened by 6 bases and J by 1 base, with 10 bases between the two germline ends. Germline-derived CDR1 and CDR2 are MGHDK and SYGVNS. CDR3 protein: CASRGTDSYEQYF. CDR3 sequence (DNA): TGTGCCAGCAGGGGGACGGATTCCTACGAGCAGTACTTC.

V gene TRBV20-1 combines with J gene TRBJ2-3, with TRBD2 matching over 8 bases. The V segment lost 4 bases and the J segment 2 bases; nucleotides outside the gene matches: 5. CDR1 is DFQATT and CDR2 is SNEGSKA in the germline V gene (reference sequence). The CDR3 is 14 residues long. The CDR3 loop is CSAIPGRVTDTQYF. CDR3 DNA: TGCAGTGCTATCCCCGGGAGGGTCACAGATACGCAGTATTTT.

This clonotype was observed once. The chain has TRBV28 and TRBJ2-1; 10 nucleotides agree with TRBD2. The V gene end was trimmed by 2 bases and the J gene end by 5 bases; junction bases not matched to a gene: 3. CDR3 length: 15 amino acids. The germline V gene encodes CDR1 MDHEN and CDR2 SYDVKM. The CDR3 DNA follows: TGTGCCAGCAGTTTAGGTAGCGGGAGGAACAATGAGCAGTTCTTC. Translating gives CASSLGSGRNNEQFF.

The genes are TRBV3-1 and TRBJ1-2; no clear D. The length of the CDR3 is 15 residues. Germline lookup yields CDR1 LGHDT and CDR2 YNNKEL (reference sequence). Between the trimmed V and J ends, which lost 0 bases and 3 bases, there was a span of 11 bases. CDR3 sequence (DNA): TGTGCCAGCAGCCAAGATCCCGAGGATTACTATGGCTACACCTTC. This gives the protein CASSQDPEDYYGYTF.

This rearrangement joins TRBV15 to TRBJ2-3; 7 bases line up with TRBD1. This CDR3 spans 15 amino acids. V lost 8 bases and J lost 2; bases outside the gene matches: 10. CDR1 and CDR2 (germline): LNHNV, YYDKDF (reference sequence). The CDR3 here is CATGPGQFLTDTQYF. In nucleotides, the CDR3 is TGTGCCACCGGACCGGGACAGTTCCTCACAGATACGCAGTATTTT.

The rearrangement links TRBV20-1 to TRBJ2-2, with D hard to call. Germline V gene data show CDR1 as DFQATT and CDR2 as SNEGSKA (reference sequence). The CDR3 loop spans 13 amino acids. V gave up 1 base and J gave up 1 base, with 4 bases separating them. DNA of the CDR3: TGCAGTGCTAGAGTCCAGAACACCGGGGAGCTGTTTTTT. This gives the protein CSARVQNTGELFF.

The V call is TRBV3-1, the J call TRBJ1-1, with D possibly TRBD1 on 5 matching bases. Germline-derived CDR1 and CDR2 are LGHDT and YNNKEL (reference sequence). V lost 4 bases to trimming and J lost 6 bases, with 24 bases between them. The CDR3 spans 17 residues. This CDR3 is CASSLQVVRQSMAEAFF. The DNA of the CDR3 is TGTGCCAGCAGCCTCCAAGTGGTTCGACAGTCAATGGCTGAAGCTTTCTTT. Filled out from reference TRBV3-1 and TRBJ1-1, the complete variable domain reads DTAVSQTPKYLVTQMGNDKSIKCEQNLGHDTMYWYKQDSKKFLKIMFSYNNKELIINETVPNRFSPKSPDKAHLNLHINSLELGDSAVYFCASSLQVVRQSMAEAFFGQGTRLTVV.

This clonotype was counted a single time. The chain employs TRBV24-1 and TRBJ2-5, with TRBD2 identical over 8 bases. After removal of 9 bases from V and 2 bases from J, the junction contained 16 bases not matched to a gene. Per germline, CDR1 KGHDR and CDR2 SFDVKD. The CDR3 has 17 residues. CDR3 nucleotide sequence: TGTGCCACCTCTCAGGTAGCGGGGCCACTATATCAAGAGACCCAGTACTTC. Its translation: CATSQVAGPLYQETQYF.

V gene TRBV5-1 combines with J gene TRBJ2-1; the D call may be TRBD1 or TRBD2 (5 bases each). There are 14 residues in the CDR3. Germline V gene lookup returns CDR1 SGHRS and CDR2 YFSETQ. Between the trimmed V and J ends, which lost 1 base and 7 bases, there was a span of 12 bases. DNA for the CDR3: TGCGCCAGCAGCTTGCAGCCAGGGAGTAATGAGCAGTTCTTC. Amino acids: CASSLQPGSNEQFF. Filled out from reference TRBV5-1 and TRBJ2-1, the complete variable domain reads KAGVTQTPRYLIKTRGQQVTLSCSPISGHRSVSWYQQTPGQGLQFLFEYFSETQRNKGNFPGRFSGRQFSNSRSEMNVSTLELGDSALYLCASSLQPGSNEQFFGPGTRLTVL.

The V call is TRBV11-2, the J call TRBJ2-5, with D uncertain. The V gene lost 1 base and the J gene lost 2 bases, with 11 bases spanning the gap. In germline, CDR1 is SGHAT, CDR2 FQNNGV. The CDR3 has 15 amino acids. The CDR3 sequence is CASSLARLDQETQYF. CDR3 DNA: TGTGCCAGCAGCTTAGCACGACTCGATCAAGAGACCCAGTACTTC.

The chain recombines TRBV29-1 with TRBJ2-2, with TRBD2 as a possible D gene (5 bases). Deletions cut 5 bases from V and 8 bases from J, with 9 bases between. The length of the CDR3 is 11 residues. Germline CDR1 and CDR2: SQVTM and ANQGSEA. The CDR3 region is CSVRGSGELFF. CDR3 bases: TGCAGCGTTCGGGGTTCGGGGGAGCTGTTTTTT.

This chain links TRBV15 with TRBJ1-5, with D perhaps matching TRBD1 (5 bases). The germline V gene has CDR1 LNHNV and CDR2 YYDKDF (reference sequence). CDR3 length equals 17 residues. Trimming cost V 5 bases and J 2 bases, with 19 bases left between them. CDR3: CATSGERRGWGNQPQHF. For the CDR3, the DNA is TGTGCCACCAGCGGGGAGCGGAGGGGATGGGGCAATCAGCCCCAGCATTTT.

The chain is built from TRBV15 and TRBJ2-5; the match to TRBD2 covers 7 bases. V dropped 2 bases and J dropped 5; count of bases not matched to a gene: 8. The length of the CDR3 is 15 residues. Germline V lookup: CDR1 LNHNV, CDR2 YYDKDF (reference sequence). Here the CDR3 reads CATSRSGGRAETQYF. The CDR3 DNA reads TGTGCCACCAGCAGATCGGGGGGAAGAGCGGAGACCCAGTACTTC.

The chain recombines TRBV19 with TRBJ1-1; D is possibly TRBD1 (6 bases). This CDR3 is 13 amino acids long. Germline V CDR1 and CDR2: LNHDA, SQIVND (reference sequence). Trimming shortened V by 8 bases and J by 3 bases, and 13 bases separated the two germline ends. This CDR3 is CASAIQGYTEAFF. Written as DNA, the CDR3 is TGTGCCAGTGCCATTCAGGGGTACACTGAAGCTTTCTTT. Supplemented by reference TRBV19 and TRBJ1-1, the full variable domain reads DGGITQSPKYLFRKEGQNVTLSCEQNLNHDAMYWYRQDPGQGLRLIYYSQIVNDFQKGDIAEGYSVSREKKESFPLTVTSAQKNPTAFYLCASAIQGYTEAFFGQGTRLTVV.

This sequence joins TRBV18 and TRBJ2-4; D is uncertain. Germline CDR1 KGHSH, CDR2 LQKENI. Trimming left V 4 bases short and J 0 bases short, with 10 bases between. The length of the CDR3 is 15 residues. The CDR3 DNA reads TGTGCCAGCTCACGGGCCGAATTAGCCAAAAACATTCAGTACTTC. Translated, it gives CASSRAELAKNIQYF. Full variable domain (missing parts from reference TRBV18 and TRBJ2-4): NAGVMQNPRHLVRRRGQEARLRCSPMKGHSHVYWYRQLPEEGLKFMVYLQKENIIDESGMPKERFSAEFPKEGPSILRIQQVVRGDSAAYFCASSRAELAKNIQYFGAGTRLSVL.

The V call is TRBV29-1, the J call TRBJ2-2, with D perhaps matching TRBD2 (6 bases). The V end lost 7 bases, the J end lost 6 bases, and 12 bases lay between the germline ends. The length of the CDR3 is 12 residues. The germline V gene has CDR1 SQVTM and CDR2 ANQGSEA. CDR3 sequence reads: CSAERAAGELFF. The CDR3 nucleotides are TGCAGCGCCGAGCGGGCGGCCGGGGAGCTGTTTTTT.

CDR3 sequence reads: CASRNTGANVLTF. For the CDR3, the DNA is TGCGCCAGCCGCAACACTGGGGCCAACGTCCTGACTTTC. The rearrangement uses TRBV5-1 and TRBJ2-6, with D unresolved. Germline lookup yields CDR1 SGHRS and CDR2 YFSETQ. V was cut by 7 bases and J by 2 bases, with 7 bases left in between. The CDR3 is 13 residues long.

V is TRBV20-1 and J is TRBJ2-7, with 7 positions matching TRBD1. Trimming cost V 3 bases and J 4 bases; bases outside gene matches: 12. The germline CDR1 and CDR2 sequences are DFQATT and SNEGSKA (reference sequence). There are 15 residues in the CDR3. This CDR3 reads CSASDPGTAPYEQYF. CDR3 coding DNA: TGCAGTGCTAGCGATCCCGGGACAGCGCCTTACGAGCAGTACTTC.

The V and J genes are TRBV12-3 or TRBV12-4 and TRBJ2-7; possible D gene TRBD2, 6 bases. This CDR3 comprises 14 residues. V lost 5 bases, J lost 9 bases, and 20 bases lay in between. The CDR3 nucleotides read TGTGCCAGCAGTCTGGGAGGTTCACTACGAGTGCAGTACTTC. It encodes CASSLGGSLRVQYF.

Here the CDR3 DNA reads TGCAGCGTTGAAGAGGGGGCCGGCACTGAAGCTTTCTTT. Amino acids: CSVEEGAGTEAFF. The chain recombines TRBV29-1 with TRBJ1-1; tentatively, D is TRBD1 (6 bases). The CDR3 has 13 amino acids. CDR1 is SQVTM and CDR2 is ANQGSEA in the germline V gene. V was cut by 0 bases and J by 4 bases, with 9 bases left in between.

The CDR3 DNA sequence: TGTGCCAGCAGTTACCGCAGGACAGGTTACAATGAGCAGTTCTTC. Translated: CASSYRRTGYNEQFF. The J gene is TRBJ2-1, the V gene TRBV6-2 or TRBV6-3; the match to TRBD1 covers 7 bases. V shed 2 bases, J shed 4 bases, and the junction held 5 bases outside the gene matches. Looked up from germline, CDR1 is MNHEY and CDR2 is SVGEGT. The CDR3 is 15 residues long.

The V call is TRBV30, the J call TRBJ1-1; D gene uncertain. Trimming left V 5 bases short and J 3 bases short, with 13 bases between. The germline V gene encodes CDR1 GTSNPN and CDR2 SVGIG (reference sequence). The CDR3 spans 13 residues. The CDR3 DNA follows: TGTGCCTGGGGCCGAACTGGGGACACTGAAGCTTTCTTT. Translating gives CAWGRTGDTEAFF.

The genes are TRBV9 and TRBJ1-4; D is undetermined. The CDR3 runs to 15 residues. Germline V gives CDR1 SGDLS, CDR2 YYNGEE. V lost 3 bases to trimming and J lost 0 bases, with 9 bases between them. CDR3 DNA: TGTGCCAGCAGCGACGGGATTGCAACTAATGAAAAACTGTTTTTT. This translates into CASSDGIATNEKLFF.

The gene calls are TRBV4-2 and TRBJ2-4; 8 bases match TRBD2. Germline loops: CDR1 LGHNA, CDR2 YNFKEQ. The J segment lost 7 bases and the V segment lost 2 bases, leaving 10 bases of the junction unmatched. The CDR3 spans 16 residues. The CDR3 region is CASSQSSSGSGNIQYF. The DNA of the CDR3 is TGTGCCAGCAGCCAATCTTCGAGCGGGAGCGGGAACATTCAGTACTTC.